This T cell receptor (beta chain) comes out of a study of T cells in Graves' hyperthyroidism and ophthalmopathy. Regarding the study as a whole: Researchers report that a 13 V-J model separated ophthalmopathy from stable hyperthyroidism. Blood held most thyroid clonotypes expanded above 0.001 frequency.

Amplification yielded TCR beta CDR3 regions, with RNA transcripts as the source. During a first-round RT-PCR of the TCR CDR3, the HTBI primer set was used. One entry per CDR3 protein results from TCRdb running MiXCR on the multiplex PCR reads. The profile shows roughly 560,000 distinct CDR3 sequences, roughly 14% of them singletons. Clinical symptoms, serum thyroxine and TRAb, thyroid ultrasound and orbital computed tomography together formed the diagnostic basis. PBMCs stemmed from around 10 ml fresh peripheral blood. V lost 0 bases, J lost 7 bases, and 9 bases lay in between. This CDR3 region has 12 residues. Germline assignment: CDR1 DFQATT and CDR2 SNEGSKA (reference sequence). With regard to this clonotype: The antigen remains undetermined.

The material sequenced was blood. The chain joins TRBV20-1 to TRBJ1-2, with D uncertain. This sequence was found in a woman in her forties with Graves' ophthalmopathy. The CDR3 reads CSARDSGVGYTF. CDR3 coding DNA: TGCAGTGCTAGAGATTCGGGAGTTGGCTACACCTTC.